One and the same sample provided the 16 T cell receptor beta chains below, sequenced in a study of T cell responses to AZD1222 COVID-19 vaccine. Data came from immunoSEQ multiplex PCR; TCRdb stores just in-frame clones and leaves some out. The repertoire holds over 85,000 clones, with approximately 91% as singletons. Sequencing was performed on peripheral blood, taken 28 days after the second AZD1222 dose. Every receptor here comes from an adult who received the AZD1222 COVID-19 vaccine.

This rearrangement joins TRBV19 to TRBJ2-7; D gene unclear. Looked up from germline, CDR1 is LNHDA and CDR2 is SQIVND (reference sequence). The CDR3 is 13 amino acids. The V and J ends lost 1 base and 1 base respectively, with 5 bases between them. The CDR3 reads CASSIATSYEQYF. Here the CDR3 DNA reads TGTGCCAGTAGTATAGCCACATCCTACGAGCAGTACTTC.

V gene TRBV27 combines with J gene TRBJ2-2, with 14 positions matching TRBD2. Per germline, CDR1 MNHEY and CDR2 SMNVEV (reference sequence). The ends lost 1 base at V and 3 bases at J; junction bases unmatched: 16. The CDR3 runs 22 residues. Written as DNA, the CDR3 is TGTGCCAGCAGTTTATTTGAGTTTCCGGGACTAGCGGGAGACAAGGACACCGGGGAGCTGTTTTTT. Its protein is CASSLFEFPGLAGDKDTGELFF.

As DNA, the CDR3 is TGTGCCAGTTCCTACGGGACTTCCCTAACCAACTATGGCTACACCTTC. Translation: CASSYGTSLTNYGYTF. The chain employs TRBV19 and TRBJ1-2; maybe TRBD1 (5 bases). V was shortened by 8 bases and J by 2 bases, with 21 bases between the two germline ends. This CDR3 has 16 amino acids. Germline values: CDR1 LNHDA, CDR2 SQIVND (reference sequence).

The CDR3 loop is CATSREKKNGVLNTEAFF. CDR3 in DNA: TGTGCCACCAGCAGAGAAAAGAAAAACGGGGTTTTGAACACTGAAGCTTTCTTT. The J gene is TRBJ1-1, the V gene TRBV15; no definite D call. Trimming removed 0 bases at V and 0 bases at J, with 17 bases between. This CDR3 has 18 amino acids. Per the germline V gene, CDR1 is LNHNV and CDR2 is YYDKDF (reference sequence).

The chain links TRBV3-1 (or the pseudogene TRBV3-2) to TRBJ2-5; TRBD2 aligns across 12 bases. Germline V CDR1 and CDR2: LGHDT, YNNKEL (reference sequence). With V trimmed by 4 bases and J by 9 bases, 9 bases remained unmatched. The CDR3 covers 15 residues. The chain's CDR3 is CASSPRTSGDRAQYF. In DNA form, the CDR3 reads TGTGCCAGCAGCCCGAGGACTAGCGGGGATAGGGCCCAGTACTTC.

The chain joins TRBV6-1 to TRBJ1-2; D gene unclear. V lost 1 base and J 3 bases, leaving 12 bases between the germline ends. From germline, CDR1 is MNHNS and CDR2 SASEGT. The CDR3 covers 15 residues. CDR3 DNA: TGTGCCAGCAGTGAAGTAAAGGGCCAACACTATGGCTACACCTTC. Amino acids: CASSEVKGQHYGYTF.

This clone is a singleton in its sample. This chain links TRBV28 with TRBJ2-7, with 8 bases aligning to TRBD2. This CDR3 spans 16 amino acids. Looked up from germline, CDR1 is MDHEN and CDR2 is SYDVKM. Trimming cost V 5 bases and J 1 base; bases outside gene matches: 10. CDR3 DNA: TGTGCCAGCAGTGAACTAGCGGCAAGGCCATCCTACGAGCAGTACTTC. Translated: CASSELAARPSYEQYF.

The V and J genes are TRBV10-3 and TRBJ1-5; TRBD1 aligns across 9 bases. V trimming: 4 bases; J trimming: 7 bases; junction bases outside the gene matches: 5. Germline V gives CDR1 ENHRY, CDR2 SYGVKD. The CDR3 consists of 14 residues. The DNA for the CDR3 is TGTGCCATCAGTGCACAGGGGGCTAAACAGCCCCAGCATTTT. Protein: CAISAQGAKQPQHF.

The V call is TRBV6-5, the J call TRBJ1-5; 8 bases align to TRBD1. Germline CDR1 reads MNHEY; CDR2 reads SVGAGI. J gave up 1 base and V 6 bases, and 5 bases lay outside the gene matches. The CDR3 has 15 amino acids. The CDR3 protein is CASRGTGGSNQPQHF. The CDR3 bases are TGTGCCAGCAGAGGGACAGGCGGAAGCAATCAGCCCCAGCATTTT.

This clone was seen only once. The chain couples TRBV14 to TRBJ2-1; D unclear. Germline V gives CDR1 SGHDN, CDR2 FVKESK. The ends were cut back, 3 bases at V and 6 bases at J, with 12 bases in the middle. The CDR3 is 14 amino acids. The CDR3 spells CASSQWREGNEQFF. The CDR3 region has the DNA TGTGCCAGCAGCCAGTGGAGAGAAGGCAATGAGCAGTTCTTC.

This chain joins TRBV19 and TRBJ1-1; TRBD1 might be the D (5 bases). V was cut by 6 bases and J by 1 base, with 15 bases left in between. Germline V gives CDR1 LNHDA, CDR2 SQIVND (reference sequence). CDR3 length: 15 amino acids. DNA for the CDR3: TGTGCCAGTAGCGACCTAGGGGTGCCGAACACTGAAGCTTTCTTT. Translation: CASSDLGVPNTEAFF.

The rearrangement joins TRBV6-6 to TRBJ2-7; D unclear. Trimming stripped 0 bases from V and 1 base from J, with 4 bases between. The CDR3 is 13 amino acids. Germline CDR1 and CDR2: MNHNY and SVGAGI (reference sequence). The CDR3 coding sequence is TGTGCCAGCAGTTACTCGGGGTCCTACGAGCAGTACTTC. Its translation is CASSYSGSYEQYF.

This chain links TRBV5-1 with TRBJ1-4; 7 bases map to TRBD1. Germline assignment: CDR1 SGHRS and CDR2 YFSETQ. V lost 7 bases to trimming and J lost 5 bases; unmatched junction nucleotides: 5. This CDR3 is 13 amino acids long. The CDR3 here is CASRQGSNEKLFF. The CDR3 nucleotides are TGCGCCAGCCGACAGGGCTCGAATGAAAAACTGTTTTTT.

In DNA form, the CDR3 reads TGTGCCAGCAGCCAAGAATCGGGTAGGACTACCTCCTACGAGCAGTACTTC. Its translation: CASSQESGRTTSYEQYF. The V and J genes are TRBV3-1 (or the pseudogene TRBV3-2) and TRBJ2-7; the D gene is possibly TRBD2 (6 bases). The germline V gene encodes CDR1 LGHDT and CDR2 YNNKEL (reference sequence). The CDR3 is 17 residues long. Trimming removed 0 bases from V and 0 bases from J, with 15 bases in between.

V is TRBV5-1 and J is TRBJ1-6; weak D call: TRBD1 (6 bases). This CDR3 region has 14 residues. Germline loops: CDR1 SGHRS, CDR2 YFSETQ. V shed 0 bases and J shed 7 bases, with 8 bases lying between them. As DNA, the CDR3 is TGCGCCAGCAGCTTGGCAGGGGCGAATTCACCCCTCCACTTT. As protein: CASSLAGANSPLHF.

The V call is TRBV29-1, the J call TRBJ2-6; TRBD2 might be the D (5 bases). The V end was cut by 6 bases, the J end by 0 bases, with 9 bases between. Per the germline V gene, CDR1 is SQVTM and CDR2 is ANQGSEA. The CDR3 spans 14 residues. The CDR3: CSVAGNSGANVLTF. Written as DNA, the CDR3 is TGCAGCGTGGCCGGGAACTCTGGGGCCAACGTCCTGACTTTC.